Listed below are T cell receptor beta chains from one sample, sequenced in a study of T cell responses to AZD1222 COVID-19 vaccine. Sequencing used immunoSEQ multiplex PCR; TCRdb keeps in-frame clones, though not all of them. The table has about 110,000 clones, 70% to 90% seen once; the top ten hold around 4.5%. The source material was peripheral blood, sampled 28 days after the second AZD1222 dose. The receptor set was obtained from an adult who received the AZD1222 COVID-19 vaccine. Both conserved end residues are part of each CDR3. Each record gives: D gene, clone size, J gene, V gene, CDR3 DNA, CDR3 protein. D genes are given only for firm matches. Some rows mark clone size as missing; the rest say once, few, many or name a class of expanded clone.

>.|once|TRBJ2-7|TRBV10-3
TGTGCCCTCGCGCCCCCCCCAGGCTACGAGCAGTACTTC
CALAPPPGYEQYF
>.|.|TRBJ2-1|TRBV9
TGTGCCAGCAGCGTAGCGGACGATTACAATGAGCAGTTCTTC
CASSVADDYNEQFF
>.|.|TRBJ1-6|TRBV4-3
TGCGCCAGCAGCCAAGAATATTTAAAGGGTACGGGAATCTATAATTCACCCCTCCACTTT
CASSQEYLKGTGIYNSPLHF
>.|.|TRBJ1-2|TRBV7-6
TGTGCCAGCAGCCCCCTGAGGGGCGCGGGGTATGGCTACACCTTC
CASSPLRGAGYGYTF
>.|.|TRBJ2-3|TRBV12-3/TRBV12-4
TGTGCCAGCAGTGTCCGAGGAGATACGCAGTATTTT
CASSVRGDTQYF
>TRBD2|.|TRBJ2-3|TRBV28
TGTGCCAGCAGTACCCGACTAGCTGGATATGCAGATACGCAGTATTTT
CASSTRLAGYADTQYF
>.|.|TRBJ2-3|TRBV5-1
TGCGCCAGCAGCTTGGCCGGCAGGAGGATCACAGATACGCAGTATTTT
CASSLAGRRITDTQYF
>TRBD1|.|TRBJ2-3|TRBV7-7
TGTGCCAGCAGCCTAGGACAGGGAAGCCCAGATACGCAGTATTTT
CASSLGQGSPDTQYF
>.|.|TRBJ2-3|TRBV2
TGTGCCAACCCTGGGGAGGGGGGGAGAGATACGCAGTATTTT
CANPGEGGRDTQYF
>.|.|TRBJ1-5|TRBV4-2
TGTGCCAGCAGCCAAGATTGGACACCCAATCAGCCCCAGCATTTT
CASSQDWTPNQPQHF
>TRBD1|.|TRBJ2-4|TRBV5-1
TGCGCCAGCAGCCCGGGACAGGGTCTAAACATTCAGTACTTC
CASSPGQGLNIQYF
>TRBD1|once|TRBJ1-1|TRBV4-3
TGCGCCAGCAGCCAAGATCGCGGGACAGGGGGCACTGAAGCTTTCTTT
CASSQDRGTGGTEAFF
>TRBD1|.|TRBJ1-4|TRBV18
TGTGCCAGCTCACTGCGGACAGGGAGAGAAAAACTGTTTTTT
CASSLRTGREKLFF
>.|.|TRBJ1-4|TRBV27
TGTGCCAGCAGTTTTGTACTCGGAAAACTGTTTTTT
CASSFVLGKLFF
>.|.|TRBJ1-6|TRBV7-2
TGTGCCAGCAGCCCTGACGCGGATTCACCCCTCCACTTT
CASSPDADSPLHF
>.|.|TRBJ1-6|TRBV5-5
TGTGCCAGCAGCCCAAGTTGGACTTATAATTCACCCCTCCACTTT
CASSPSWTYNSPLHF
>.|.|TRBJ1-3|TRBV25-1
TGTGCCAGCAGTCAGGTCGGAAACACCATATATTTT
CASSQVGNTIYF
>.|once|TRBJ1-6|TRBV7-9
TGTGCCAGCAGCCTTGCGGGTGAAGGTAATTCACCCCTCCACTTT
CASSLAGEGNSPLHF
>.|.|TRBJ1-1|TRBV30
TGTGCCTGGAGTAAACAGGGTAACACTGAAGCTTTCTTT
CAWSKQGNTEAFF
>.|.|TRBJ2-1|TRBV11-2
TGTGCCAGCAGGGTTACTGGACGGGGGGCGTTCAATGAGCAGTTCTTC
CASRVTGRGAFNEQFF
>.|.|TRBJ2-7|TRBV19
TGTGCCAGTAGTATATCTACGGGGGGCTTCTCCTACGAGCAGTACTTC
CASSISTGGFSYEQYF
>.|.|TRBJ1-6|TRBV5-5
TGTGCCAGCAGCTTGGCCGGGTCTAATTCACCCCTCCACTTT
CASSLAGSNSPLHF
>TRBD1|.|TRBJ1-2|TRBV2
TGTGCCAGCAGTTGGGACAGCGTCTATGGCTACACCTTC
CASSWDSVYGYTF
>.|.|TRBJ1-5|TRBV4-3
TGCGCCAGCAGCCAAGACCTTGGGTCTGGTGGCTTGAAGCCCCAGCATTTT
CASSQDLGSGGLKPQHF
>.|.|TRBJ1-3|TRBV6-5
TGTGCCAGCAGGTCCGGGCCCCTGGGGGGAAACACCATATATTTT
CASRSGPLGGNTIYF
>TRBD1|few|TRBJ1-5|TRBV28
TGTGCCAGCAGTTCGCAGGGGGGAAATCAGCCCCAGCATTTT
CASSSQGGNQPQHF
>.|.|TRBJ1-2|TRBV4-3
TGCGCCAGCAGCCAAGGGGTGACAGCAAACTATGGCTACACCTTC
CASSQGVTANYGYTF
>.|.|TRBJ2-1|TRBV7-2
TGTGCCAGCAGCTTAACGCGGGGCGATCCCTACAATGAGCAGTTCTTC
CASSLTRGDPYNEQFF
>TRBD1|.|TRBJ1-1|TRBV15
TGTGCCACCAGCAGGGCCGGGACAGGGGGGAACACTGAAGCTTTCTTT
CATSRAGTGGNTEAFF
>TRBD1|.|TRBJ2-2|TRBV7-2
TGTGCCAGCACCCATACGAACAGGGGGTACACCGGGGAGCTGTTTTTT
CASTHTNRGYTGELFF
>.|.|TRBJ1-1|TRBV5-4
TGTGCCAGCAGCTCGGGACTGGAGACGAACACTGAAGCTTTCTTT
CASSSGLETNTEAFF
>.|.|TRBJ1-1|TRBV28
TGTGCCAGCAGTTTCAACAGGAACACTGAAGCTTTCTTT
CASSFNRNTEAFF
>.|.|TRBJ1-2|TRBV5-1
TGCGCCAGCAGCTTGGCCTATGGGGGCTACACCTTC
CASSLAYGGYTF
>TRBD1|.|TRBJ1-2|TRBV7-9
TGTGCCAGCAGCTCGGGACAGGGAGGCTATGGCTACACCTTC
CASSSGQGGYGYTF
>.|.|TRBJ1-2|TRBV4-1
TGCGCCAGCAGCCAAGGCCGGGGGCAAGACTATGGCTACACCTTC
CASSQGRGQDYGYTF
>.|.|TRBJ2-5|TRBV6-5
TGTGCCAGCAGTTACGATCTACGGGAGACCCAGTACTTC
CASSYDLRETQYF
>.|.|TRBJ1-3|TRBV27
TGTGCCAGCAGTCCAGGGGTTGCTGGAAACACCATATATTTT
CASSPGVAGNTIYF